The sample holds a few counts of the clone carrying this TCR beta chain. Its antigen is unknown. Each sorted population was over 95% pure. The data belong to a study of beta chain features in type 1 diabetes. Since all of the isolated RNA was reverse transcribed, expressed TCRB transcripts were what got sequenced. Assay: immunoSEQ multiplex PCR; the TCRdb copy retains only in-frame clones and omits some. In the table there are 500,000 to 650,000 clones, roughly 12% of which are singletons. V shed 0 bases, J shed 1 base, and the junction held 6 bases outside the gene matches. Germline V lookup: CDR1 LGHNA, CDR2 YSLEER. The CDR3 length is 18 residues. The study's findings and limits: High TCR expression in some cells could lead to their over-representation in cDNA sequencing. Shortening that was moderate but significant affected the TCRB CDR3s of Type 1 diabetes patients in all four CD4+ subsets. Insertions were fewer and deletions more numerous at VDJ junctions in type 1 diabetes patients.

The chain employs TRBV4-3 and TRBJ1-4; 9 nucleotides align to TRBD1. This sequence originates from a man between 25 and 39 years old with type 1 diabetes. The sequenced material came from naive CD4+ T cells from blood. The CDR3 nucleotides are TGCGCCAGCAGCCAAGAGCAGGACAGGGGTCTAACTAATGAAAAACTGTTTTTT. It encodes CASSQEQDRGLTNEKLFF.